This entry lists 16 T cell receptor beta chains sequenced from one sample in a study of response to subunit inactivated influenza vaccine. Via MiXCR, TCRdb re-called the RT-PCR reads, giving one row per CDR3 protein. The sample lists 700,000 to 800,000 distinct CDR3 sequences, around a sixth occurring once. The sample consisted of PBMCs from blood, taken 5 to 6 days after vaccination. These receptors originate from a man aged 50 or older who received an inactivated influenza vaccine.

V gene TRBV28 combines with J gene TRBJ2-5; possible D gene TRBD2, 5 bases. This CDR3 comprises 16 residues. Germline V gene data show CDR1 as MDHEN and CDR2 as SYDVKM. With 6 bases removed from V and 5 bases from J, the gap between germline ends came to 22 bases. CDR3 region: CASSRRGMGAVETQYF. CDR3 nucleotide sequence: TGTGCCAGCAGCCGGCGTGGAATGGGAGCGGTGGAGACCCAGTACTTC.

In the case of this clonotype: One junction end disagrees with the germline gene, perhaps due to a read error. V usage is TRBV27 and J usage is TRBJ2-7; 7 bases fit TRBD1. In germline, CDR1 is MNHEY, CDR2 SMNVEV (reference sequence). The CDR3 runs to 16 residues. CDR3 sequence reads: CASRQIGADRSYKQYF. The CDR3 region has the DNA TGTGCCAGCAGACAGATTGGGGCGGACAGGTCCTACAAGCAGTACTTC.

This clonotype was detected a few times. This CDR3 reads CASTSSLLDKYNEQFF. DNA of the CDR3: TGTGCCAGCACCTCGAGCCTCTTGGACAAGTACAATGAGCAGTTCTTC. V usage is TRBV18 and J usage is TRBJ2-1; maybe TRBD1 (5 bases). Trimming pared 8 bases from V and 4 bases from J, leaving 21 bases between. Per germline, CDR1 KGHSH and CDR2 LQKENI. The CDR3 loop spans 16 amino acids.

This clonotype was recorded a few times. The rearrangement links TRBV24-1 to TRBJ1-5; TRBD1 might be the D (5 bases). This CDR3 contains 14 residues. The V gene lost 12 bases and the J gene lost 2 bases, with 16 bases spanning the gap. Germline CDR1 is KGHDR and CDR2 is SFDVKD. Here the CDR3 reads CASQGVGGNQPQHF. CDR3 DNA sequence: TGTGCCTCTCAGGGCGTCGGCGGCAATCAGCCCCAGCATTTT.

This clonotype has more than one count but fewer than ten. V is TRBV11-2 and J is TRBJ2-1, with D maybe TRBD1 (6 bases). The CDR3 is 16 amino acids. The ends were cut back, 1 base at V and 2 bases at J, with 12 bases in the middle. Germline V gene sequence: CDR1 SGHAT, CDR2 FQNNGV. The CDR3 bases are TGTGCCAGCAGCTTAGCTAGGACAGTTCCCTACAATGAGCAGTTCTTC. This codes for CASSLARTVPYNEQFF.

Many counts were recorded for this clonotype. The genes are TRBV5-1 and TRBJ2-7; D ambiguous. Germline lookup yields CDR1 SGHRS and CDR2 YFSETQ. The ends were cut back, 0 bases at V and 0 bases at J, with 10 bases in the middle. This CDR3 has 15 residues. This CDR3 is CASSLDVTSSYEQYF. For the CDR3, the DNA is TGCGCCAGCAGCTTGGACGTGACAAGCTCCTACGAGCAGTACTTC.

In this sample, this clonotype turned up a few times. V is TRBV5-1 and J is TRBJ2-3; D possibly corresponds to TRBD2 (6 bases). V was shortened by 1 base and J by 2 bases, with 11 bases between the two germline ends. Germline assignment: CDR1 SGHRS and CDR2 YFSETQ. CDR3 length: 15 amino acids. As DNA, the CDR3 is TGCGCCAGCAGCTTGATTGGCGGGGACACAGATACGCAGTATTTT. Translation gives CASSLIGGDTDTQYF.

This clonotype has more than one count but fewer than ten. The V and J genes are TRBV5-6 and TRBJ1-2; D is ambiguous. In germline, CDR1 is SGHDT, CDR2 YYEEEE. The V and J ends lost 0 bases and 0 bases respectively, with 9 bases between them. The CDR3 totals 15 residues. The CDR3 sequence is CASSLGQETNYGYTF. CDR3 DNA sequence: TGTGCCAGCAGCTTGGGGCAGGAAACTAACTATGGCTACACCTTC.

Remarks on this clonotype: Without the conserved terminal phenylalanine or tryptophan, this CDR3 likely stems from a read error. The chain has TRBV28 and TRBJ2-2; D gene ambiguous. The CDR3 is 14 amino acids. V lost 3 bases and J 1 base, leaving 6 bases between the germline ends. Germline V gene sequence: CDR1 MDHEN, CDR2 SYDVKM. This CDR3 reads CASSFAGNTGELFL. The CDR3 DNA reads TGTGCCAGCAGTTTTGCAGGGAACACCGGGGAGCTGTTTCTT.

The CDR3 DNA follows: TGCGCCAGCAGCCTACGGACAGGGCTCGGGTCTAATGAAAAACTGTTTTTT. Amino acid sequence: CASSLRTGLGSNEKLFF. The rearrangement joins TRBV5-1 to TRBJ1-4; TRBD1 agrees at 8 bases. This CDR3 is 17 amino acids long. CDR1 is SGHRS, CDR2 YFSETQ, per germline. V was pared by 4 bases and J by 3 bases, with 11 bases of the junction left unmatched.

This chain links TRBV5-1 with TRBJ2-1, with a weak D call TRBD2 (6 bases). V was trimmed by 4 bases and J by 8 bases, leaving 13 bases between them. The CDR3 covers 13 residues. Germline CDR1 reads SGHRS; CDR2 reads YFSETQ. CDR3: CASSPGAGHEQFF. DNA for the CDR3: TGCGCCAGCAGCCCCGGGGCGGGGCATGAGCAGTTCTTC.

This clonotype was counted ten times or more. The chain carries TRBV7-2 and TRBJ2-1, with TRBD1 matching 7 bases. There are 14 residues in the CDR3. Germline assignment: CDR1 SGHTA and CDR2 FQGNSA. Trimming took 0 bases from V and 9 from J; bases not matched to a gene: 5. The CDR3 here is CASSLARQGVEQFF. In DNA, the CDR3 is TGTGCCAGCAGCTTAGCGAGACAGGGTGTTGAGCAGTTCTTC.

This clonotype was recorded a few times. This chain connects TRBV11-2 to TRBJ2-5; D is tentatively TRBD1 or TRBD2 (5 bases each). CDR3 length equals 13 residues. Germline V gene sequence: CDR1 SGHAT, CDR2 FQNNGV. V lost 4 bases, J lost 5 bases, and 11 bases lay in between. CDR3 nucleotide sequence: TGTGCCAGCAGCTCCGGGGCTAGGGAGACCCAGTACTTC. Amino acid sequence: CASSSGARETQYF. Full variable domain (rest looked up from reference TRBV11-2 and TRBJ2-5): EAGVAQSPRYKIIEKRQSVAFWCNPISGHATLYWYQQILGQGPKLLIQFQNNGVVDDSQLPKDRFSAERLKGVDSTLKIQPAKLEDSAVYLCASSSGARETQYFGPGTRLLVL.

The sample holds one count of this clonotype. This rearrangement joins TRBV7-2 to TRBJ1-1, with 10 bases aligning to TRBD1. The trim removed 1 base at V and 6 bases at J, leaving 5 bases unmatched. Looked up from germline, CDR1 is SGHTA and CDR2 is FQGNSA. The CDR3 loop spans 15 amino acids. CDR3 protein: CASSLDVGQGSEAFF. The CDR3 DNA sequence: TGTGCCAGCAGCTTAGATGTGGGACAGGGGTCTGAAGCTTTCTTT.

This CDR3 reads CSVEGGWENTEAFF. DNA of the CDR3: TGCAGCGTTGAAGGGGGCTGGGAGAACACTGAAGCTTTCTTT. The V and J genes are TRBV29-1 and TRBJ1-1; D is perhaps TRBD1 (5 bases). Trimming cost V 1 base and J 1 base, with 10 bases left between them. The CDR3 runs 14 residues. In germline, CDR1 is SQVTM, CDR2 ANQGSEA.

This chain joins TRBV30 and TRBJ2-1; D not certain. This CDR3 is built from 15 residues. Trimming shortened V by 0 bases and J by 7 bases, and 16 bases separated the two germline ends. Germline-derived CDR1 and CDR2 are GTSNPN and SVGIG (reference sequence). This CDR3 is CAWSVGDPSWNEQFF. The CDR3 DNA follows: TGTGCCTGGAGTGTGGGTGACCCTTCCTGGAATGAGCAGTTCTTC.